These 11 T cell receptor beta chains came from one sample sequenced in a study of T cells after yellow fever vaccination. MiXCR, applied by TCRdb to the 5' RACE reads, yields one record per CDR3 protein. The sample comprises 140,000 to 150,000 distinct CDR3 sequences, just over 6.5% of which are singletons, and under 0.8% rests with the top ten. The specimen comprised CD4+ T cells sorted from PBMCs, sampled 10 days after the yellow fever booster vaccination. The receptors originated from a man aged 25-40 years who received the YFV17D yellow fever vaccine.

This clonotype was picked up a small number of times. This chain connects TRBV6-2 or TRBV6-3 to TRBJ2-6, with a possible D match to TRBD1 (6 bases). This CDR3 comprises 16 residues. Trimming pared 6 bases from V and 6 bases from J, leaving 18 bases between. CDR1 is MNHEY, CDR2 SVGEGT, per germline. CDR3 coding DNA: TGTGCCAGCAGGCGCACAGGGACCCAGGAGGCCAACGTCCTGACTTTC. This codes for CASRRTGTQEANVLTF.

This clonotype was counted many times. V usage is TRBV20-1 and J usage is TRBJ1-2; D ambiguous. Germline loops: CDR1 DFQATT, CDR2 SNEGSKA (reference sequence). V gave up 6 bases and J gave up 3 bases, with 14 bases separating them. The CDR3 has 13 residues. CDR3 protein: CSAPDGTDYGYTF. The CDR3 DNA sequence: TGCAGTGCCCCGGATGGTACGGACTATGGCTACACCTTC.

This clonotype was picked up many times. The chain employs TRBV3-1 and TRBJ1-2; D is unclear. V dropped 2 bases and J dropped 9 bases, with 10 bases sitting between them. The germline CDR1 and CDR2 sequences are LGHDT and YNNKEL (reference sequence). The CDR3 length is 12 residues. CDR3 protein: CASSQNSPRYTF. CDR3 nucleotide sequence: TGTGCCAGCAGCCAAAACAGTCCACGCTACACCTTC.

The sample holds many counts of this clonotype. The CDR3 loop reads CASSFILIRENSYEQYF. CDR3 coding DNA: TGTGCCAGCAGCTTCATTTTAATCCGGGAGAACTCCTACGAGCAGTACTTC. The chain has TRBV7-2 and TRBJ2-7; possible D gene TRBD2, 6 bases. This CDR3 has 17 residues. V shed 3 bases and J shed 0 bases, with 18 bases lying between them. The germline gives CDR1 SGHTA, CDR2 FQGNSA.

In this sample, this clonotype turned up many times. The chain recombines TRBV5-1 with TRBJ1-2; 7 bases are shared with TRBD1. The length of the CDR3 is 14 residues. The V and J ends lost 1 base and 8 bases, in that order; junction bases with no gene match: 8. CDR1 is SGHRS, CDR2 YFSETQ, per germline. The CDR3 sequence: CASSLSGDSHGYTF. The CDR3 DNA reads TGCGCCAGCAGCTTGAGTGGGGACAGTCACGGCTACACCTTC.

The CDR3 spells CASSPGGDYTYNEQFF. The CDR3 bases are TGTGCCAGCAGTCCGGGGGGGGACTACACTTACAATGAGCAGTTCTTC. The chain carries TRBV5-4 and TRBJ2-1; 8 bases line up with TRBD2. The CDR3 totals 16 residues. V shed 5 bases and J 4 bases; nucleotides not matched to a gene: 11. Germline loops: CDR1 SGHNT, CDR2 YYREEE (reference sequence).

The table lists this clonotype with many counts. CDR3 amino acids: CASSPQTGNEQFF. In nucleotides, the CDR3 is TGTGCCAGCTCACCACAGACTGGCAATGAGCAGTTCTTC. This sequence joins TRBV18 and TRBJ2-1; D is undetermined. The germline V gene encodes CDR1 KGHSH and CDR2 LQKENI. V was clipped by 1 base and J by 6 bases, with 7 bases between them. The CDR3 totals 13 residues.

A remark on this clonotype: A read error may be the cause here, since a much bigger clone is one base away. This chain uses TRBV20-1 with TRBJ2-5; D perhaps matches TRBD2 (6 bases). The CDR3 consists of 14 residues. Germline CDR1 DFQATT, CDR2 SNEGSKA (reference sequence). Trimming cost V 7 bases and J 5 bases, with 20 bases left between them. This CDR3 is CSGYPGLGRETQYF. The CDR3 nucleotides read TGCAGTGGTTATCCGGGACTGGGGCGTGAGACCCAGTACTTC.

The sample holds many counts of this clonotype. This chain joins TRBV5-1 and TRBJ2-3, with unresolved D. CDR1 is SGHRS and CDR2 is YFSETQ in the germline V gene. Trimming removed 0 bases at V and 6 bases at J, with 11 bases between. The CDR3 consists of 14 residues. The CDR3 is CASSLGTAPDTQYF. In DNA, the CDR3 is TGCGCCAGCAGCTTGGGCACAGCTCCCGATACGCAGTATTTT.

This clonotype was observed at least ten times. This sequence joins TRBV24-1 and TRBJ2-2, with 7 positions matching TRBD2. There are 14 residues in the CDR3. V gave up 7 bases and J gave up 5 bases; unmatched junction bases: 6. The germline V gene encodes CDR1 KGHDR and CDR2 SFDVKD. In DNA form, the CDR3 reads TGTGCCACCAGGCCAGCGGGATTTACCGGGGAGCTGTTTTTT. Translation: CATRPAGFTGELFF.

On this clonotype: It may be a read error: a sequence one base away is much more abundant. This chain connects TRBV5-1 to TRBJ2-3; TRBD2 aligns across 8 bases. Germline trimming cut 5 bases from V and 5 bases from J; bases unmatched to any gene: 10. Germline V lookup: CDR1 SGHRS, CDR2 YFSETQ. CDR3 length: 15 amino acids. CDR3 loop: CASRTSGRGRDTQYF. The CDR3 region has the DNA TGCGCCAGCAGAACCAGCGGGAGAGGAAGAGATACGCAGTATTTT.